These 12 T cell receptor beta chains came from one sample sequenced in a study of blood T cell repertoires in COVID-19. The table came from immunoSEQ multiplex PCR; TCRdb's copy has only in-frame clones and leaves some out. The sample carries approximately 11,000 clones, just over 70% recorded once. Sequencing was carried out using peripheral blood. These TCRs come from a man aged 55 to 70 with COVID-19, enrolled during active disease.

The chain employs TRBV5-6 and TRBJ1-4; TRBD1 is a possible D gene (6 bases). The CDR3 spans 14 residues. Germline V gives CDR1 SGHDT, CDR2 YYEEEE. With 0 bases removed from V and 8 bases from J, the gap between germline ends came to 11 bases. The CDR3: CASSLARGDEKLFF. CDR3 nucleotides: TGTGCCAGCAGCTTGGCCAGGGGAGACGAAAAACTGTTTTTT. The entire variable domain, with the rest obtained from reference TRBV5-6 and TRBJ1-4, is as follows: DAGVTQSPTHLIKTRGQQVTLRCSPKSGHDTVSWYQQALGQGPQFIFQYYEEEERQRGNFPDRFSGHQFPNYSSELNVNALLLGDSALYLCASSLARGDEKLFFGSGTQLSVL.

The CDR3 DNA sequence: TGTGCCAGCAGTTGGGTGGGCACCACTGAAGCTTTCTTT. It is translated as CASSWVGTTEAFF. The V and J genes are TRBV7-8 and TRBJ1-1; no firm D call. Germline V gene data show CDR1 as SGHVS and CDR2 as FQNEAQ. The V end lost 6 bases, the J end lost 4 bases, and 12 bases lay between the germline ends. The CDR3 has 13 amino acids.

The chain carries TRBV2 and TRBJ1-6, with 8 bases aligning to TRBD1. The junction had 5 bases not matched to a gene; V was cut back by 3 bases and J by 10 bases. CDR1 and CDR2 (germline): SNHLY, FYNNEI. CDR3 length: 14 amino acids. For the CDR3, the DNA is TGTGCCAGCAGTGAGCAGGGGGCTGAATCACCCCTCCACTTT. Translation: CASSEQGAESPLHF.

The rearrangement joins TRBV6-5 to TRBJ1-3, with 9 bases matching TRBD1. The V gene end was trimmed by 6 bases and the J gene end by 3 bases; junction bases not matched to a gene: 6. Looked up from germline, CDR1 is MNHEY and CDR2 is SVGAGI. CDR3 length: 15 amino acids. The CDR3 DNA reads TGTGCCAGCAGCCTCGGGACAGGGATTGGAAACACCATATATTTT. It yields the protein CASSLGTGIGNTIYF.

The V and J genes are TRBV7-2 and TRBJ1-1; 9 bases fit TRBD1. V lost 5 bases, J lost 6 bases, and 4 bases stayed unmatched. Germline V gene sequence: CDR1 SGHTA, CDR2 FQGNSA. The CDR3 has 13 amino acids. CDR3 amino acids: CASSQDRGAEAFF. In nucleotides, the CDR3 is TGTGCCAGCAGCCAAGACAGGGGGGCTGAAGCTTTCTTT.

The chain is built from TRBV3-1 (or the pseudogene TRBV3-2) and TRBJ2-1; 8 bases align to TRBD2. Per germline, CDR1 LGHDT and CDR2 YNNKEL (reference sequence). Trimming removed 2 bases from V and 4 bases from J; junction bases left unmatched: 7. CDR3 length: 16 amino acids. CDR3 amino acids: CASSQRGGWGYNEQFF. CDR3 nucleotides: TGTGCCAGCAGCCAACGGGGGGGCTGGGGATACAATGAGCAGTTCTTC.

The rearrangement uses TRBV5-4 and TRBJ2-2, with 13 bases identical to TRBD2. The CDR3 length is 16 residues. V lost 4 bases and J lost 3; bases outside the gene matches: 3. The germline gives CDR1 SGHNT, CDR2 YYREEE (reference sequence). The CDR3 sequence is CASSRGTSGDTGELFF. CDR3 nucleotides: TGTGCCAGCAGCCGTGGGACTAGCGGGGACACCGGGGAGCTGTTTTTT.

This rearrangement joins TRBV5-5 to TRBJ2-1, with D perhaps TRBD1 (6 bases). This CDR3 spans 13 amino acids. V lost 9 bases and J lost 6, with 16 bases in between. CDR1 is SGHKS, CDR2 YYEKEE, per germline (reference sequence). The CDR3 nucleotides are TGTGCCACCCAGGGACACCCAGGCAATGAGCAGTTCTTC. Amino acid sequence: CATQGHPGNEQFF.

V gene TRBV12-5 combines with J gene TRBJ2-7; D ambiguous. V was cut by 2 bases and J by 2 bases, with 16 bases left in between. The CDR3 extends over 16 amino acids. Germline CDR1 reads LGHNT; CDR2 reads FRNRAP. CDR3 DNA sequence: TGTGCTAGTGGTTTGTCTAAAGAAACTGATCCCTACGAGCAGTACGTC. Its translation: CASGLSKETDPYEQYV.

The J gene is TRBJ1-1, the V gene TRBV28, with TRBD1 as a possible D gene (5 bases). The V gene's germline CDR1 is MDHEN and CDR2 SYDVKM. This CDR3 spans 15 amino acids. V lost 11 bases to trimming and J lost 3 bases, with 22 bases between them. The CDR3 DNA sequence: TGTGCCGCAATTGAGTGGCAGGGAACTTACACTGAAGCTTTCTTT. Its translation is CAAIEWQGTYTEAFF.

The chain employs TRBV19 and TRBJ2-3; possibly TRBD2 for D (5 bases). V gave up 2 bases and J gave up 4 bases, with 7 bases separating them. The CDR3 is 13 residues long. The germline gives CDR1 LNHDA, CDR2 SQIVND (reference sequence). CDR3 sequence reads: CASSIRGSDTQYF. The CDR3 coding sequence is TGTGCCAGTAGTATACGGGGTTCAGATACGCAGTATTTT.

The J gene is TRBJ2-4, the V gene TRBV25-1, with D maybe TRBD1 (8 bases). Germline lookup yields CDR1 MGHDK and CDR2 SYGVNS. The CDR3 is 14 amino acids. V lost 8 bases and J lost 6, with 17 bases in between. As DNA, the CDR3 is TGTGCCAGCCTGGATACAGGGGGGGGAAACATTCAGTACTTC. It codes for CASLDTGGGNIQYF.